This is a list of T cell receptor beta chains from one sample in a study of T-cell reconstitution after alpha-beta-depleted transplantation in children. One entry per CDR3 protein, called by TCRdb with MiXCR from the PCR reads. The top ten clones hold approximately 38% of a sample with nearly 350,000 distinct CDR3 sequences, roughly 17% of them seen once. The sample was PBMCs, mostly from graft donor cells, taken 360 days after TCRalphabeta/CD19-depleted stem cell transplant. The origin of the receptors is a male patient between 2 and 10 years old who had a stem cell transplant for acute lymphoblastic leukemia, so the T cells may come from the graft donor. CDR3s include the opening cysteine and the closing phenylalanine or tryptophan. D genes are given only for firm matches. The size of a clone is reported for some rows only, either as once, few or many, or as a class for expanded clones.

v_call	clone_size	j_call	d_call	cdr3_nt	cdr3_aa
TRBV2	few	TRBJ2-1	-	TGTGCCAGCAGTGAACAGAGGCAATCCTACAATGAGCAGTTCTTC	CASSEQRQSYNEQFF
TRBV2	-	TRBJ2-3	-	TGTGCCAGCAGTGAATGGCAGGGTCAAGATACGCAGTATTTT	CASSEWQGQDTQYF
TRBV6-5	few	TRBJ1-2	TRBD1	TGTGCCAGCAGTTACTTGCTGGGACAGTATGATGGCTACACCTTC	CASSYLLGQYDGYTF
TRBV20-1	many	TRBJ1-1	TRBD1	TGCAGTGAGCCCAAGGGGGCGGAAGCTTTCTTT	CSEPKGAEAFF
TRBV28	many	TRBJ2-3	TRBD1	TGTGCCAGCAGTTCCGATAAAACGAGGGGGCAAGCAGATACGCAGTATTTT	CASSSDKTRGQADTQYF
TRBV27	-	TRBJ1-1	TRBD1	TGTGCCAGCAGTTTCGGGACAGGCGAAGCTTTCTTT	CASSFGTGEAFF
TRBV4-1	-	TRBJ1-1	TRBD1	TGCGCCAGCAGCCCATGGGGGACAGGGGGGATGAACACTGAAGCTTTCTTT	CASSPWGTGGMNTEAFF
TRBV5-1	many	TRBJ1-1	TRBD1	TGCGCCAGCAGCTTGCCTATGACAGGGAAGACTGAAGCTTTCTTT	CASSLPMTGKTEAFF
TRBV20-1	-	TRBJ2-1	TRBD2	TGCAGTGCTAGCGGCGGGAGAGGGGAGGACGAGCAGTTCTTC	CSASGGRGEDEQFF
TRBV5-1	many	TRBJ1-3	-	TGCGCCAGCAGAAGCAGTGGCTCTGGAAACACCATATATTTT	CASRSSGSGNTIYF
TRBV28	few	TRBJ2-7	-	TGTGCCAGCAGACAAATTTGGGGAGAGTGGGAGCAGTACTTC	CASRQIWGEWEQYF
TRBV28	many	TRBJ2-1	TRBD1	TGTGCCAGCACCCCTCGGTCGGCTTACAGGGGTTCCTACAATGAGCAGTTCTTC	CASTPRSAYRGSYNEQFF
TRBV5-1	-	TRBJ2-4	-	TGCGCCAGCAGCTTTAGTGGGAAAGGAGCCAAAAACATTCAGTACTTC	CASSFSGKGAKNIQYF
TRBV5-1	few	TRBJ2-1	-	TGCGCCAGCAGCTTTGGGGACGCTAGGAGCAATGAGCAGTTCTTC	CASSFGDARSNEQFF
TRBV29-1	few	TRBJ1-2	TRBD1	TGCAGCGTGCGACCGGGACAGGAGCGATCCTATGGCTACACCTTC	CSVRPGQERSYGYTF
TRBV24-1	-	TRBJ2-2	TRBD2	TGTGCCACCAGTGGGGGGCCAGCGGGAGTATCCGGGGAGCTGTTTTTT	CATSGGPAGVSGELFF
TRBV19	few	TRBJ2-1	-	TGTGCCAGTAGCGCGGGTGGCTCCTACAATGAGCAGTTCTTC	CASSAGGSYNEQFF
TRBV12-3/TRBV12-4	-	TRBJ2-5	TRBD1	TGTGCCAGCTCGGTGAGGGGGCTTGGAGAGACCCAGTACTTC	CASSVRGLGETQYF
TRBV12-3/TRBV12-4	-	TRBJ2-3	-	TGTGCCAGCAGTTTGGCTGGTTTGTGGGCAGCTCGCACAGATATGCAGTATTTT	CASSLAGLWAARTDMQYF
TRBV7-2	few	TRBJ1-2	-	TGTGCCAGCAGCCTCGGCTCACCGGCTAACTATGGCTACACCTTC	CASSLGSPANYGYTF
TRBV6-2/TRBV6-3	-	TRBJ2-1	TRBD2	TGTGCCACCGGAGCGGGAGGGCCTGAGCAGTTCTTC	CATGAGGPEQFF
TRBV6-5	few	TRBJ1-4	-	TGTGCCAGCAGTTACCCTACAGGCACCAAAAATGAAAAACTGTTTTTT	CASSYPTGTKNEKLFF
TRBV28	-	TRBJ1-5	-	TGTGCCAGCAGGACTCCCGGCTCGGATCAGCCCCAGCATTTT	CASRTPGSDQPQHF
TRBV9	-	TRBJ2-3	-	TGTGCCAGCAGCGTGACCTGGGGGAGCACAGATACGCAGTATTTT	CASSVTWGSTDTQYF
TRBV7-9	few	TRBJ2-1	-	TGTGCCAGCAGCTTATTTGGACTCCTGCCGAGGGAGCAGTTCTTC	CASSLFGLLPREQFF
TRBV6-5	few	TRBJ2-7	TRBD2	TGTGCCAGCAGTTACTCTGCCAGGTCCTTAGCGGGACCTTACGAGCAGTACTTC	CASSYSARSLAGPYEQYF
TRBV12-3/TRBV12-4	many	TRBJ1-1	-	TGTGCCAGCAGTTTTTCGGAGGGAAAGCCTGAAGCTTTCTTT	CASSFSEGKPEAFF
TRBV29-1	-	TRBJ2-3	-	TGCAGCGTTGGTCCCCTTGTTCAGGTCCAAGGCACAGATACGCAGTATTTT	CSVGPLVQVQGTDTQYF
TRBV19	-	TRBJ1-1	-	TGTGCCAGTAGTAACCGACGGGACACTGAAGCTTTCTTT	CASSNRRDTEAFF
TRBV20-1	-	TRBJ2-1	TRBD2	TGCAGTGCCAACAAACCGGGACTAGTTTTGGAGCAGTTCTTC	CSANKPGLVLEQFF
TRBV7-2	few	TRBJ2-7	TRBD2	TGTGCCAGCAGCTTAGCGAGGGTGAGACTAGCGGGAGGAGCCTACGAGCAGTACTTC	CASSLARVRLAGGAYEQYF
TRBV7-9	-	TRBJ2-7	-	TGTGCCAGCAGCTTAGTACGGTGGCGACCCCCCTACGAGCAGTACTTC	CASSLVRWRPPYEQYF
TRBV4-3	few	TRBJ2-1	-	TGCGCCAGCAGCCAAGCAAGCGGGCCGGACAATGAGCAGTTCTTC	CASSQASGPDNEQFF
TRBV4-1	-	TRBJ2-1	-	TGCGCCAGCAGCCAAGACCCTAGGGGGGGCGAGCAGTTCTTC	CASSQDPRGGEQFF
TRBV12-3/TRBV12-4	-	TRBJ2-6	-	TGTGCCAGCAGTTTTGCAGCGGCTGGGGCCAACGTCCTGACTTTC	CASSFAAAGANVLTF
TRBV7-2	few	TRBJ2-3	-	TGTGCCAGCAGCTCAACGGGACAAAGCACAGATACGCAGTATTTT	CASSSTGQSTDTQYF
TRBV20-1	few	TRBJ2-5	-	TGCAGTGCTAGAGTGATGGGGGGTCAAGAGACCCAGTACTTC	CSARVMGGQETQYF
TRBV6-2/TRBV6-3	many	TRBJ2-2	-	TGTGCCAGCAGTTACAACAGGGAGAACACCGGGGAGCTGTTTTTT	CASSYNRENTGELFF
TRBV7-2	-	TRBJ1-2	-	TGTGCCAGCAGCTTAGTGGGAGGGGGTTCCCGAATTGCGGGCTACACCTTC	CASSLVGGGSRIAGYTF
TRBV6-1	few	TRBJ2-3	-	TGTGCCAGCAGTAATGCCGGACTCCTAAGGGATACGCAGTATTTT	CASSNAGLLRDTQYF